This T cell receptor beta chain was identified during a study of beta chain features in type 1 diabetes. Overall study: Investigators examined 85 million to 110 million sorted cells across all samples.

Study conclusions and caveats: Shorter TCRB CDR3s, moderately but significantly so, marked every one of the four CD4+ subsets in Type 1 diabetes patients. The naive, central memory and Treg TCRB repertoires of patients appeared to be more similar to one another than those of healthy donors. Any role of HLA type in TCRB rearrangement remained unresolved here.

As regards this clone: Its antigen is not identified.

Expressed TCRB transcripts were sequenced, since all the RNA that had been isolated was reverse transcribed. Method: immunoSEQ multiplex PCR; TCRdb's copy keeps in-frame clones and lacks some. The repertoire holds 200,000 to 250,000 clones, over 11% seen once, with approximately 0.018% in the top ten. This clonotype was sampled from a man aged 25 to 45 with type 1 diabetes. The source material was naive CD4+ T cells from blood.

Here the CDR3 reads CASSPSSGKLGTDTQYF. CDR3 DNA: TGTGCCAGCTCACCATCGTCCGGGAAGCTCGGCACAGATACGCAGTATTTT. The V gene is TRBV18, the J gene TRBJ2-3; D possibly corresponds to TRBD2 (5 bases). The germline V gene has CDR1 KGHSH and CDR2 LQKENI. CDR3 length equals 17 residues. V was clipped by 2 bases and J by 1 base, with 16 bases between them.